The rows below give T cell receptor beta chains drawn from one sample of a study of T cell responses to AZD1222 COVID-19 vaccine. Generated by immunoSEQ multiplex PCR, the TCRdb table keeps only in-frame clones and is missing some. The repertoire consists of 200,000 or so clones, with about 94% occurring once and the leading ten covering roughly 9.8%. This specimen was peripheral blood, taken on day 0 of AZD1222 vaccination. These receptors were collected from an adult in good health. CDR3s leave out the opening cysteine and the closing phenylalanine or tryptophan.

v_call,j_call,cdr3_aa
TRBV20-1,TRBJ2-7,SASVLDYEQY
TRBV7-2,TRBJ2-1,ASSLATSGRAMEQF
TRBV7-3,TRBJ2-5,ASSKGDQETQY
TRBV30,TRBJ2-5,AWSVLAGAGETQY
TRBV6-1,TRBJ2-7,ASSEQSRISYEQY
TRBV11-1,TRBJ2-3,ASRGPGQVPTDTQY
TRBV9,TRBJ2-3,ASSSGLAGTDTQY
TRBV6-5,TRBJ1-5,ASRTGVANQPQH
TRBV27,TRBJ2-2,ASSAGTGIIGELF
TRBV6-1,TRBJ2-2,ASSDRDTGELF
TRBV19,TRBJ2-1,ASSISPGSSYNEQF
TRBV6-1,TRBJ2-1,ASREGLAGGPSYNEQF
TRBV19,TRBJ1-1,ASRTYPYVNTEAF
TRBV4-3,TRBJ1-1,ASSQGGWTEAF
TRBV24-1,TRBJ2-7,ATSTGLVPYEQY
TRBV30,TRBJ2-7,AWRLTLSDEQY
TRBV5-4,TRBJ2-1,ASSQVAGYNEQF
TRBV6-5,TRBJ2-1,ASSYRVMGSEQF
TRBV7-9,TRBJ1-5,ASSLGQGSNQPQH
TRBV6-5,TRBJ1-1,ASSYLGSMNTEAF
TRBV19,TRBJ2-1,ASSMGYEQF
TRBV30,TRBJ1-6,AWRVLGARDNSPLH
TRBV6-5,TRBJ2-5,ASSYVALLGETQY
TRBV19,TRBJ1-1,ASSIGGGPLHTEAF
TRBV27,TRBJ2-1,ASSPRTSRVYNEQF
TRBV2,TRBJ2-7,ASVGREDPDEQY
TRBV7-2,TRBJ1-6,ASSSLNSPLH
TRBV28,TRBJ2-2,ASSRKGRKELF
TRBV9,TRBJ1-4,ASSPQTGATNEKLF
TRBV19,TRBJ2-7,ASASPAYEQY
TRBV19,TRBJ2-7,ASSLGTTSYEQY
TRBV14,TRBJ1-4,ASSLVGHGNEKLF
TRBV7-7,TRBJ2-6,ASSLGGGSSGANVLT
TRBV2,TRBJ2-7,ASDREY
TRBV7-8,TRBJ2-1,ASSLEGLAYNEQF
TRBV19,TRBJ1-5,ASSMARINQPQH
TRBV3-1/TRBV3-2,TRBJ2-7,ASSPRGGRSYEQY
TRBV6-1,TRBJ2-2,ASSESLGGELF
TRBV28,TRBJ2-1,ASSLYPPREEQF
TRBV10-3,TRBJ2-1,AISEGSESYNEQF
TRBV15,TRBJ2-3,ATSRGGTGTDTQY
TRBV6-5,TRBJ2-5,ASSYGGGRETQY
TRBV18,TRBJ1-1,ASSSPVGLNTEAF
TRBV19,TRBJ2-1,ASSIGGNDEQF
TRBV27,TRBJ1-5,ASSVQGGGYSNQPQH
TRBV6-1,TRBJ2-7,ASRQELARSHEQY
TRBV19,TRBJ2-7,ASSMTGVRGEQY
TRBV3-1/TRBV3-2,TRBJ2-7,ASSHSGRAVEQY